This T cell receptor beta chain was profiled in a study of blood T cell repertoires in COVID-19. Study-level information: The origin of the acute and convalescent COVID-19 samples was the United States, Italy and Spain.

TCRdb's copy holds only in-frame clones and misses some; the assay was immunoSEQ multiplex PCR. This sample yields about 80,000 clones, of which 78% are seen a single time; roughly 15% belongs to the top ten. V was cut by 0 bases and J by 5 bases, with 8 bases left in between. The CDR3 is 14 residues long. CDR1 SGDLS and CDR2 YYNGEE come from the germline V gene. The sample consisted of peripheral blood. This chain uses TRBV9 with TRBJ2-2, with D hard to call. The source is a human donor in a cohort sampled during active COVID-19. As DNA, the CDR3 is TGTGCCAGCAGCGTAGATGTTTTAACCGGGGAGCTGTTTTTT. This translates into CASSVDVLTGELFF. Full variable domain (rest looked up from reference TRBV9 and TRBJ2-2): DSGVTQTPKHLITATGQRVTLRCSPRSGDLSVYWYQQSLDQGLQFLIQYYNGEERAKGNILERFSAQQFPDLHSELNLSSLELGDSALYFCASSVDVLTGELFFGEGSRLTVL.